This entry concerns a single TCR beta chain. It lacks a known antigen. No base quality values were provided; no much bigger clone lies one nucleotide off. This sample also contains other DNA sequences that code for the same CDR3. The CDR3, from cysteine to phenylalanine, totals 13 residues. Only the CDR3 region is kept as DNA, spanning 39 bases read in frame from base 1. The germline V gene (reference sequence) gives CDR1 as SEHNR and CDR2 as FQNEAQ. Deletion took 2 bases off V and 2 bases off J, with a span of 4 bases between the germline ends. The cohort was made up of 500 to 850 healthy bone marrow donors. All cohort members were sampled while nominally healthy, although unrecorded immune exposures were likely present. The donor was CMV seropositive and was included in the group of 270 or so seropositive cohort members. A peripheral blood sample was provided by each donor, and peripheral blood mononuclear cells were used for TCR beta sequencing. Genomic DNA extraction from the blood cell samples was performed with the Qiagen DNeasy Blood Extraction Kit.

The sample comes from a study of cytomegalovirus exposure and HLA in healthy donors (dated by TCRdb to 2015 to 2018). General notes on the study: An earlier analysis of roughly 610 of the donors reported 276 Gb of sequence data and roughly 120 million unique TCR beta sequences obtained from around 170 million T cells. The study combined high-throughput TCR immunosequencing, statistical association of individual TCRs with disease status, and machine learning to predict cytomegalovirus infection status. The later analysis used no new phenotypic data to find candidate immune exposures, relying instead on TCR beta sequences and their occurrence across donors. All discovery cohort repertoires had been generated using a single sequencing platform. Of the roughly 430 genotyped donors, 65% to 90% fell in the genetic ancestry cluster associated with self-reported Caucasian donors. On average, 235,054 unique TCR beta nucleotide sequences were sequenced per donor among about 400 genotyped donors of the cohort, with roughly 18% of those sequences being non-productive. HLA typing included class I and class II loci at four-digit resolution. Donor age, sex, ethnicity and CMV serostatus were compiled together with the repertoire data. In a later analysis, previously published TCR beta repertoires from fewer than 750 donors were re-analyzed and high-resolution HLA genotyping was added so that TCR occurrence patterns could be studied. Using immunosequencing, the study profiled T cell repertoires from 500 to 800 subjects and related those repertoires to cytomegalovirus serostatus. The study aimed to test whether cataloging public T cell receptors could reveal signatures of past pathogen exposure. An early release covering roughly 600 HLA-typed donors comprised about 300 gigabases of sequencing data and tens of millions of unique TCR sequences. In a later genetic analysis, genome-wide SNP genotypes for about three fifths of the roughly 670 donors were used, and that subset was treated as a discovery cohort. Four to six DR-DQ haplotypes were handled as single units for association and clustering, since linkage in the cohort was strong. In an earlier analysis of a few hundred of the donors, high-throughput TCR beta sequencing was used to judge whether each TCR beta V gene segment behaved as functional or pseudogenic. The number of typed donors differed by locus: about 620-630 for A, B, C, DRB1 and DQB1; 522 for DQA1; approximately 600 for DPA1; and roughly 470 for DPB1. Along with the approximately 700-subject first cohort, a separate validation cohort of over a hundred different subjects was used. Points the paper makes about the study in general: Most CMV-associated TCR beta chains appeared to be HLA-restricted in a later analysis, and the HLA associations seemed to be driven largely by CMV exposure. The 87-base-pair reads could not distinguish some IMGT-functional V segments, including TRBV6-2 and TRBV6-3, so those segments were excluded. In this cohort, only TCR beta chains were sequenced, and detectable features were limited by the absence of alpha or paired-chain data. CMV serostatus was the only immune exposure information available for the cohort. It was suggested by the authors that the approach could potentially be generalized to other disease states and immunological phenotypes. A later genetic analysis reported fewer N-insertions in productive TCRs among donors in an Asian-associated ancestry cluster than the roughly 700-donor mean. Sequencing depth was assumed to be roughly uniform across donors in the presence/absence analyses, though that assumption may not hold. Linkage disequilibrium might explain the correlated functional status among segregating V segments, but an unknown experimental factor could not be excluded. In vitro tests confirmed that a few of the cytomegalovirus-associated TCR beta chains recognize cytomegalovirus antigens. In a later analysis, HLA-associated TCR beta chains showed more clonal expansion and lower generation probabilities than non-associated chains that were equally common. In an earlier analysis of approximately 590 of the donors, most TCR beta V segments were observed in productive rearrangements about 90% or about 30% of the time, broadly matching IMGT annotations. A cluster of highly shared sequence variants was judged likely to represent a technical artifact of the sequencing pipeline. In the study, about 150 TCR beta chains were listed as associated with cytomegalovirus. A further reported finding was that TCR beta sequences accurately predicted the HLA-A and HLA-B alleles for most subjects in the first cohort. A later genetic analysis associated a missense DCLRE1C variant with V-gene and J-gene trimming of TCR beta chains, and an independent cohort replicated the association. Assigning TCR associations to individual alleles was difficult when HLA alleles, especially DR and DQ, strongly co-occurred. In both the original and validation cohorts, the classifier was reported to diagnose cytomegalovirus status with high specificity and sensitivity. The earlier analysis of 587 of the donors excluded over 15 rarely observed V segments, including chromosome 9 orphons, because counts were too low. Because HLA typing was unavailable for some donors at each locus, only the typed subset was used in association tests. At a false discovery rate of 0.05, a later analysis linked some 17,000 TCR beta sequences to specific HLA alleles. In a later analysis, several top co-occurrence clusters were reported to appear linked to parvovirus B19, influenza, CMV and Epstein-Barr virus. Across donors, most TCR sequences were observed very rarely, whereas some public TCRs were present in many individuals. A later analysis found that TCR association rates varied across HLA loci, with DRB1 alleles showing the most associated TCRs and HLA-C alleles the fewest.

To prepare the library, the immunoSEQ multiplex PCR assay was applied. The multiplex PCR relied on a mix of 60 forward primers for TCR Vbeta segments and 13 reverse primers for TCR Jbeta segments. The CDR3 region of rearranged TCR beta genes was amplified from genomic DNA with a multiplex PCR assay. Amplified TCR beta libraries were sequenced as 87-base-pair reads on the Illumina HiSeq System. The paper's processing steps were these. In a later analysis, 80 million or so unique TCR beta chains were counted across the roughly 670 repertoires, and roughly 11 million of these chains were shared by at least two donors. Raw reads were error-corrected and collapsed into unique sequences with a nearest-neighbor algorithm that merged closely related sequences to remove PCR and sequencing errors. CDR3 sequences were aligned to IMGT reference sequences to assign V, D and J gene segments. For a sequence to be retained, a match of at least six nucleotides to both a V gene segment and a J gene segment was required. A rearrangement counted as productive if the CDR3 had no stop codons and remained in frame with V and J, and every other rearrangement counted as non-productive. Following IMGT convention, CDR3 was defined as the stretch from the second conserved V-encoded cysteine up to the conserved J-encoded phenylalanine. The earlier analysis of 587 of the donors excluded sequences that lacked an unambiguous match to a single V gene segment. An earlier analysis of 587 of the donors classified V segments as functional when productive rearrangements were above 56.7% and as segregating when the standard deviation between donors was above 5%. A statistical classification framework was developed to diagnose cytomegalovirus status using the catalog of TCR beta chain sequences. In a later analysis, V and J genes were assigned by comparing TCR nucleotide sequences against IMGT/GENE-DB human TR gene sequences. In a later analysis, CDR3 sequences and most-parsimonious VDJ recombination scenarios were assigned using the TCRdist pipeline. In a later analysis, every TCR beta chain was defined by the combination of its CDR3 amino acid sequence and its V-gene family, and reads without a unique V-gene family were dropped. To address suspected cross-contamination and a sequencing artifact, a later analysis removed around 590 highly shared, low-generation-probability nucleotide sequences. A later analysis calculated a clonal expansion index for each public chain from normalized within-repertoire ranks of inferred template counts. In a later analysis, generation probabilities were computed with a VDJ recombination model fitted to out-of-frame rearrangements, and the resulting probabilities were checked against IGoR. In a later analysis, hypergeometric tests were used to score TCR-TCR, TCR-HLA and TCR-CMV co-occurrence, with a repertoire-size bias correction applied to TCR pairs. A later analysis estimated false discovery rates by permuting HLA or CMV assignments 20 times. In a later analysis, co-occurring TCRs were grouped with DBSCAN, and TCRdist sequence similarity was added when clustering was performed within HLA-allele-positive subsets. Co-occurrence clustering excluded repertoires with fewer than 30,000 or more than 120,000 public chains, plus five with anomalous nucleotide sharing. The table was pulled from immuneACCESS by TCRdb, which kept in-frame rearrangements only. Such tables lose some clones; where checked, under half of the loss comes from unresolved V genes, and the rest has no known cause. V, J and clone size reflect that table, while D and trimming were determined from the DNA. The sample data list 150,000 to 200,000 clones, and about 75% of these were observed just once. Around 11% of the sample lies in the top ten.

This TCR came from a man younger than 35 in good health and CMV-seropositive. The rearrangement joined TRBV7-9 to TRBJ1-5, with no reliable assignment of the D segment. Sequenced input: PBMCs. CDR3 loop: CASSLQGNQPQHF. DNA sequence: TGTGCCAGCAGCTTACAGGGCAATCAGCCCCAGCATTTT.